A single sample is the source of the 22 T cell receptor beta chains below, sequenced in a study of shared clonotypes between healthy human individuals. Profiled with immunoSEQ multiplex PCR; TCRdb holds only in-frame clones, not every one. The table lists approximately 500,000 clones, 79% of them singletons, with approximately 12% in the top ten. The sequenced material came from PBMCs. The source of these receptors is a woman aged 40 to 50 in good health. Some clones in this sample may be carry-over from other donors' samples.

V usage is TRBV15 and J usage is TRBJ2-1, with 12 nucleotides matching TRBD2. Germline assignment: CDR1 LNHNV and CDR2 YYDKDF (reference sequence). This CDR3 is 17 amino acids long. V was clipped by 0 bases and J by 5 bases; unmatched bases: 5. The CDR3 DNA reads as TGTGCCACCAGCAGAGATTTGACTAGCGGGAGCCACAATGAGCAGTTCTTC. Translated: CATSRDLTSGSHNEQFF.

The V gene is TRBV10-1, the J gene TRBJ1-4, with 9 bases lining up with TRBD1. The CDR3 is 13 amino acids. J lost 7 bases, V lost 10 bases, and 7 bases had no gene match. The germline V gene has CDR1 WNHNN and CDR2 SYGVQD (reference sequence). CDR3 amino acids: CAIHRGRGEKLFF. The CDR3 DNA is TGCGCCATCCACAGGGGGCGAGGTGAAAAACTGTTTTTT.

This clone showed up just once. The V call is TRBV10-3, the J call TRBJ1-3, with D possibly matching TRBD1 (5 bases). Germline CDR1 is ENHRY and CDR2 is SYGVKD. Deletions cut 10 bases from V and 2 bases from J, with 21 bases between. The CDR3 covers 16 residues. DNA for the CDR3: TGTGCCACCCGTTTCCCCGCCGACAGTCCTGGAAACACCATATATTTT. It codes for CATRFPADSPGNTIYF.

In the case of this clone: The sample has other DNA sequences that encode this CDR3 too. As DNA, the CDR3 is TGTGCCTGGAGTGTGCGGAGCAATCAGCCCCAGCATTTT. Translation gives CAWSVRSNQPQHF. The chain combines TRBV30 with TRBJ1-5, with D unresolved. In germline, CDR1 is GTSNPN, CDR2 SVGIG (reference sequence). Trimming pared 0 bases from V and 1 base from J, leaving 4 bases between. CDR3 length: 13 residues.

The chain couples TRBV30 to TRBJ1-2; 10 nucleotides agree with TRBD1. The CDR3 covers 14 residues. Unmatched junction bases numbered 11, after V lost 8 bases and J lost 5 bases. Germline assignment: CDR1 GTSNPN and CDR2 SVGIG (reference sequence). The CDR3 loop reads CAQIRDRGLYGYTF. The DNA of the CDR3 is TGTGCCCAGATCCGGGACAGGGGTCTTTATGGCTACACCTTC.

Remarks on this clone: This sample also contains other DNA sequences that code for the same CDR3. V gene TRBV5-1 combines with J gene TRBJ2-2; no clear D. Trimming pared 5 bases from V and 2 bases from J, leaving 10 bases between. From germline, CDR1 is SGHRS and CDR2 YFSETQ. This CDR3 is built from 14 residues. The CDR3 reads CASSGLGNTGELFF. The CDR3 coding sequence is TGCGCCAGCAGTGGCCTGGGAAACACCGGGGAGCTGTTTTTT.

With respect to this clone: The sample contains more than one DNA sequence encoding this CDR3. The chain joins TRBV30 to TRBJ2-5; 7 nucleotides match TRBD2. Judging by the DNA end, TRBJ2-7 fits better; the J call may be wrong. There are 14 residues in the CDR3. The V gene's germline CDR1 is GTSNPN and CDR2 SVGIG (reference sequence). CDR3 nucleotide sequence: TGTGCCTGGAGTGTACCCGGGGGAGGGTACGAGCAGTACTTC. It codes for CAWSVPGGGYEQYF.

On this clone itself: Other DNA variants within this sample encode the same CDR3. This chain uses TRBV7-9 with TRBJ1-1; D call uncertain. Germline CDR1 and CDR2: SEHNR and FQNEAQ (reference sequence). The CDR3 totals 13 residues. Between the trimmed V and J ends, which lost 1 base and 2 bases, there was a span of 5 bases. The CDR3 nucleotides are TGTGCCAGCAGCTTAGAGGGAAACACTGAAGCTTTCTTT. Residues: CASSLEGNTEAFF.

The CDR3 DNA follows: TGTGCCAGCAGCTTAGTTAGCGGGGGAGCCTACGAGCAGTACTTC. It codes for CASSLVSGGAYEQYF. V gene TRBV7-2 combines with J gene TRBJ2-7; 9 bases fit TRBD2. The CDR3 covers 15 residues. V was pared by 1 base and J by 2 bases, with 3 bases of the junction left unmatched. Germline values: CDR1 SGHTA, CDR2 FQGNSA.

This clone was picked up many times. The chain employs TRBV7-9 and TRBJ1-1, with 7 bases fitting TRBD1. The CDR3 runs to 15 residues. CDR1 is SEHNR, CDR2 FQNEAQ, per germline (reference sequence). Trimming cost V 1 base and J 4 bases; bases outside gene matches: 6. In DNA, the CDR3 is TGTGCCAGCAGCTTAGGAGGTCAGGGGGGCACTGAAGCTTTCTTT. It codes for CASSLGGQGGTEAFF. The variable domain in full, with the rest retrieved from reference TRBV7-9 and TRBJ1-1, is DTGVSQNPRHKITKRGQNVTFRCDPISEHNRLYWYRQTLGQGPEFLTYFQNEAQLEKSRLLSDRFSAERPKGSFSTLEIQRTEQGDSAMYLCASSLGGQGGTEAFFGQGTRLTVV.

This clone was detected only once. This may be a read error: a much more frequent sequence differs by one nucleotide. V usage is TRBV7-6 and J usage is TRBJ2-7; D ambiguous. Germline V gene lookup returns CDR1 SGHVS and CDR2 FNYEAQ. There are 13 residues in the CDR3. The CDR3 is CVSSLGSSYEQYF. DNA of the CDR3: TGTGTCAGCAGCTTGGGCAGCTCCTACGAGCAGTACTTC. Together with reference TRBV7-6 and TRBJ2-7, the CDR3 gives the full variable domain: GAGVSQSPRYKVTKRGQDVALRCDPISGHVSLYWYRQALGQGPEFLTYFNYEAQQDKSGLPNDRFSAERPEGSISTLTIQRTEQRDSAMYRCVSSLGSSYEQYFGPGTRLTVT.

Here the CDR3 DNA reads TGTGCCTGGAGTGCGTCGGGCAGGGAGACCGGGGAGCTGTTTTTT. This codes for CAWSASGRETGELFF. The rearrangement uses TRBV30 and TRBJ2-2; D tentatively reads TRBD1 or TRBD2 (5 bases each). Trimming removed 1 base at V and 5 bases at J, with 14 bases between. Germline V lookup: CDR1 GTSNPN, CDR2 SVGIG (reference sequence). The CDR3 has 15 amino acids. Using reference TRBV30 and TRBJ2-2 for the parts outside the CDR3, the full variable domain is SQTIHQWPATLVQPVGSPLSLECTVEGTSNPNLYWYRQAAGRGLQLLFYSVGIGQISSEVPQNLSASRPQDRQFILSSKKLLLSDSGFYLCAWSASGRETGELFFGEGSRLTVL.

This chain links TRBV27 with TRBJ2-1; 14 nucleotides align to TRBD2. The V gene end was trimmed by 6 bases and the J gene end by 7 bases; junction bases not matched to a gene: 8. The germline V gene encodes CDR1 MNHEY and CDR2 SMNVEV (reference sequence). This CDR3 has 16 amino acids. The CDR3, as DNA: TGTGCCAGCAGCCGGACTAGCGGGGGGAGCCCGAATGAGCAGTTCTTC. This sequence encodes CASSRTSGGSPNEQFF.

The chain links TRBV5-4 to TRBJ2-1; the D gene is possibly TRBD2 (5 bases). CDR1 is SGHNT, CDR2 YYREEE, per germline (reference sequence). Trimming left V 4 bases short and J 8 bases short, with 13 bases between. CDR3 length equals 13 residues. The CDR3 sequence is CASSVTRQDEQFF. In DNA form, the CDR3 reads TGTGCCAGCAGCGTAACTAGGCAGGATGAGCAGTTCTTC. The full variable domain, rest sourced from reference TRBV5-4 and TRBJ2-1, is ETGVTQSPTHLIKTRGQQVTLRCSSQSGHNTVSWYQQALGQGPQFIFQYYREEENGRGNFPPRFSGLQFPNYSSELNVNALELDDSALYLCASSVTRQDEQFFGPGTRLTVL.

V and J are TRBV5-1 and TRBJ2-3; maybe TRBD2 (5 bases). V was cut by 0 bases and J by 0 bases, with 11 bases left in between. Germline V gene sequence: CDR1 SGHRS, CDR2 YFSETQ. The CDR3 runs to 16 residues. As DNA, the CDR3 is TGCGCCAGCAGCTTGGTCGGGCGGGCGAGCACAGATACGCAGTATTTT. Its protein product is CASSLVGRASTDTQYF.

V usage is TRBV28 and J usage is TRBJ1-4; possibly TRBD1 for D (6 bases). The germline V and J ends were trimmed by 1 base and 3 bases, with 15 bases remaining between them. The CDR3 extends over 17 amino acids. Germline values: CDR1 MDHEN, CDR2 SYDVKM. The CDR3 loop is CASSLFPGGPPNEKLFF. In nucleotides, the CDR3 is TGTGCCAGCAGTTTATTTCCGGGGGGGCCACCTAATGAAAAACTGTTTTTT. Supplemented by reference TRBV28 and TRBJ1-4, the full variable domain reads DVKVTQSSRYLVKRTGEKVFLECVQDMDHENMFWYRQDPGLGLRLIYFSYDVKMKEKGDIPEGYSVSREKKERFSLILESASTNQTSMYLCASSLFPGGPPNEKLFFGSGTQLSVL.

The chain recombines TRBV19 with TRBJ1-3, with TRBD1 matching 7 bases. The CDR3 extends over 14 amino acids. Germline V gene sequence: CDR1 LNHDA, CDR2 SQIVND (reference sequence). The ends lost 5 bases at V and 2 bases at J; junction bases unmatched: 3. The CDR3: CASSVTGAGNTIYF. The DNA for the CDR3 is TGTGCCAGTAGTGTAACAGGGGCTGGAAACACCATATATTTT.

This clone has at least ten counts. V usage is TRBV27 and J usage is TRBJ2-7, with TRBD2 identical over 8 bases. The germline V gene has CDR1 MNHEY and CDR2 SMNVEV (reference sequence). The CDR3 runs to 16 residues. The V gene end was trimmed by 0 bases and the J gene end by 2 bases; junction bases not matched to a gene: 6. The CDR3 region has the DNA TGTGCCAGCAGTTTATCTCCCGGACTAGCAACCTACGAGCAGTACTTC. Translating it yields CASSLSPGLATYEQYF.

The rearrangement uses TRBV5-4 and TRBJ2-7; TRBD2 aligns across 8 bases. The CDR3 is made up of 14 amino acids. Unmatched junction bases numbered 4, after V lost 3 bases and J lost 2 bases. The germline V gene encodes CDR1 SGHNT and CDR2 YYREEE (reference sequence). CDR3 sequence: CASSSGRGAYEQYF. The CDR3 region has the DNA TGTGCCAGCAGCTCCGGGAGGGGAGCCTACGAGCAGTACTTC.

The rearrangement links TRBV4-2 to TRBJ2-7, with TRBD1 matching over 12 bases. Germline trimming cut 0 bases from V and 4 bases from J; bases unmatched to any gene: 4. Germline CDR1 and CDR2: LGHNA and YNFKEQ. This CDR3 contains 16 residues. Here the CDR3 DNA reads TGTGCCAGCAGCCAAGATTTGGGACAGGGGGCGTACGAGCAGTACTTC. Translation gives CASSQDLGQGAYEQYF.

This clone has a single count. V is TRBV19 and J is TRBJ2-2, with TRBD1 identical over 7 bases. The germline gives CDR1 LNHDA, CDR2 SQIVND (reference sequence). The CDR3 has 14 residues. V lost 6 bases and J lost 4; bases outside the gene matches: 5. CDR3 in DNA: TGTGCCAGTAGCTCGACAGGGATCACCGGGGAGCTGTTTTTT. The encoded protein is CASSSTGITGELFF.

This chain connects TRBV28 to TRBJ2-1; TRBD2 matches 14 bases. This CDR3 is 16 amino acids long. V was clipped by 2 bases and J by 7 bases; unmatched bases: 4. The germline V gene encodes CDR1 MDHEN and CDR2 SYDVKM. This chain's CDR3 is CASSLTGTSGSNEQFF. CDR3 bases: TGTGCCAGCAGTTTAACCGGGACTAGCGGGAGTAATGAGCAGTTCTTC.